The 12 T cell receptor beta chains listed next were all sequenced from one sample in a study of T cell responses to AZD1222 COVID-19 vaccine. Measured with immunoSEQ multiplex PCR; TCRdb has only the in-frame clones, and not every one. The sample carries 70,000 to 95,000 clones, around 93% recorded once. The sequences come from peripheral blood, collected 28 days after the second AZD1222 dose. The receptors originated from an adult who received the AZD1222 COVID-19 vaccine.

V usage is TRBV30 and J usage is TRBJ1-2; D gene ambiguous. CDR1 and CDR2 from the germline V gene are GTSNPN and SVGIG (reference sequence). The CDR3 has 10 amino acids. Trimming took 2 bases from V and 8 from J, leaving 6 bases between them. For the CDR3, the DNA is TGTGCCTGGAGTAGGGTCGGCTACACCTTC. It encodes CAWSRVGYTF. Based on the CDR3 plus reference TRBV30 and TRBJ1-2, the full variable domain is SQTIHQWPATLVQPVGSPLSLECTVEGTSNPNLYWYRQAAGRGLQLLFYSVGIGQISSEVPQNLSASRPQDRQFILSSKKLLLSDSGFYLCAWSRVGYTFGSGTRLTVV.

The rearrangement links TRBV7-9 to TRBJ1-6; D gene unclear. Trimming removed 4 bases at V and 9 bases at J, with 13 bases between. The germline V gene has CDR1 SEHNR and CDR2 FQNEAQ (reference sequence). The CDR3 runs 14 residues. Written as DNA, the CDR3 is TGTGCCAGCAGCTCTCGGACCAAGGGTTCACCCCTCCACTTT. Its translation is CASSSRTKGSPLHF.

The V call is TRBV3-1 (or the pseudogene TRBV3-2), the J call TRBJ2-5, with a weak D call TRBD2 (5 bases). With 0 bases removed from V and 5 bases from J, the gap between germline ends came to 13 bases. The germline CDR1 and CDR2 sequences are LGHDT and YNNKEL (reference sequence). There are 15 residues in the CDR3. CDR3 sequence: CASSQDQLRRETQYF. For the CDR3, the DNA is TGTGCCAGCAGCCAAGACCAGTTGAGGAGGGAGACCCAGTACTTC.

The chain joins TRBV3-1 (or the pseudogene TRBV3-2) to TRBJ2-1, with no clear D. In germline, CDR1 is LGHDT, CDR2 YNNKEL (reference sequence). V shed 0 bases and J shed 8 bases, with 11 bases lying between them. CDR3 size: 14 residues. CDR3 nucleotides: TGTGCCAGCAGCCAAGATGTACTGGGCTATGAGCAGTTCTTC. Encoded protein: CASSQDVLGYEQFF.

The gene calls are TRBV5-1 and TRBJ2-3; perhaps TRBD2 as D (6 bases). Germline-derived CDR1 and CDR2 are SGHRS and YFSETQ. Trimming removed 1 base at V and 0 bases at J, with 12 bases between. This CDR3 contains 16 residues. This chain's CDR3 is CASSLNGRTSTDTQYF. CDR3 bases: TGCGCCAGCAGCTTGAACGGGAGAACGAGCACAGATACGCAGTATTTT.

This chain uses TRBV28 with TRBJ1-5; 9 bases match TRBD1. Germline-derived CDR1 and CDR2 are MDHEN and SYDVKM. The V gene end was trimmed by 6 bases and the J gene end by 0 bases; junction bases not matched to a gene: 6. The CDR3 is 16 amino acids. The CDR3 protein is CASRRNRGPSNQPQHF. The CDR3 nucleotides read TGTGCCAGCAGACGAAACAGGGGGCCTAGCAATCAGCCCCAGCATTTT.

The chain links TRBV18 to TRBJ1-4, with D hard to call. Germline lookup yields CDR1 KGHSH and CDR2 LQKENI. The CDR3 covers 15 residues. The V end lost 3 bases, the J end lost 4 bases, and 12 bases lay between the germline ends. The CDR3 nucleotides read TGTGCCAGCTCACCGAGATCGGGAGGTAATGAAAAACTGTTTTTT. Protein product: CASSPRSGGNEKLFF.

The CDR3 DNA is TGTGCCTGGAGTGTTACAGGGGTGAGGGCAGATACGCAGTATTTT. Translated, it gives CAWSVTGVRADTQYF. This chain links TRBV30 with TRBJ2-3; 7 nucleotides align to TRBD1. CDR3 length equals 15 residues. The germline V gene has CDR1 GTSNPN and CDR2 SVGIG (reference sequence). J lost 4 bases, V lost 0 bases, and 7 bases had no gene match.

The chain combines TRBV15 with TRBJ2-7; 8 bases match TRBD1. V gave up 1 base and J gave up 5 bases; unmatched junction bases: 4. The CDR3 contains 14 residues. Germline V gives CDR1 LNHNV, CDR2 YYDKDF (reference sequence). The CDR3 loop reads CATSRGTGIDEQYF. The CDR3, as DNA: TGTGCCACCAGCAGAGGGACAGGGATCGACGAGCAGTACTTC.

The chain joins TRBV3-1 (or the pseudogene TRBV3-2) to TRBJ1-1; 8 bases are a match to TRBD1. V dropped 4 bases and J dropped 2; count of bases not matched to a gene: 6. The germline CDR1 and CDR2 sequences are LGHDT and YNNKEL (reference sequence). The CDR3 is 15 amino acids. As DNA, the CDR3 is TGTGCCAGCAGCCCAAGGACAGGGATAAACACTGAAGCTTTCTTT. Translating gives CASSPRTGINTEAFF.

Here the CDR3 reads CASSQPGRPGHEQFF. In DNA, the CDR3 is TGCGCCAGCAGCCAACCCGGACGGCCGGGGCATGAGCAGTTCTTC. The V and J genes are TRBV4-1 and TRBJ2-1; D is possibly TRBD1 or TRBD2 (5 bases each). V was clipped by 2 bases and J by 8 bases, with 16 bases between them. This CDR3 is 15 amino acids long. The germline V gene has CDR1 MGHRA and CDR2 YSYEKL.

The chain is built from TRBV27 and TRBJ2-3; D not resolved. The germline V gene encodes CDR1 MNHEY and CDR2 SMNVEV (reference sequence). V dropped 4 bases and J dropped 6 bases, with 8 bases sitting between them. This CDR3 is 12 amino acids long. CDR3 nucleotides: TGTGCCAGCAGTTCCTACTTTGATACGCAGTATTTT. Protein: CASSSYFDTQYF.